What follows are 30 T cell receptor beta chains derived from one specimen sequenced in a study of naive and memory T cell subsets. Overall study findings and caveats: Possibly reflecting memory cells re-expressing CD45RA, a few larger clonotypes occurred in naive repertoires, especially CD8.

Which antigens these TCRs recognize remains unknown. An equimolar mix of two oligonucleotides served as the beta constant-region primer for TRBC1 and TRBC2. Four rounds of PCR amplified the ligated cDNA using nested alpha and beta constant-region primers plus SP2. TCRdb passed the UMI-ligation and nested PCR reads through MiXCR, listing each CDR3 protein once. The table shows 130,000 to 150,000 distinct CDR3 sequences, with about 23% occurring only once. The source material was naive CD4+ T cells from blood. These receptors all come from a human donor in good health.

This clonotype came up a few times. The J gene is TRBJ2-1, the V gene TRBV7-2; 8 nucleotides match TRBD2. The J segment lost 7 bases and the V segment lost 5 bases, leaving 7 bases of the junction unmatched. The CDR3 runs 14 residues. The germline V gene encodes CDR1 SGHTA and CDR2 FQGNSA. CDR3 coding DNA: TGTGCCAGCAGCCTTAGCGGGATCACGAATGAGCAGTTCTTC. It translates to CASSLSGITNEQFF.

CDR3 in DNA: TGTGCCACAGTCCCGACTAGCGGGGGGAACAATGAGCAGTTCTTC. Encoded protein: CATVPTSGGNNEQFF. The V call is TRBV19, the J call TRBJ2-1; TRBD2 matches at 13 bases. CDR1 LNHDA and CDR2 SQIVND come from the germline V gene (reference sequence). This CDR3 comprises 15 residues. The ends lost 10 bases at V and 5 bases at J; junction bases unmatched: 8.

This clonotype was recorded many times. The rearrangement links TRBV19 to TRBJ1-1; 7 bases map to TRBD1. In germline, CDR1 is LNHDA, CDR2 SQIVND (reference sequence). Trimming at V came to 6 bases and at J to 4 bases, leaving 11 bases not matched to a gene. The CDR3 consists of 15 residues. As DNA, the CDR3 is TGTGCCAGTAGCAATTTCAACAGGGGAGTCACTGAAGCTTTCTTT. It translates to CASSNFNRGVTEAFF.

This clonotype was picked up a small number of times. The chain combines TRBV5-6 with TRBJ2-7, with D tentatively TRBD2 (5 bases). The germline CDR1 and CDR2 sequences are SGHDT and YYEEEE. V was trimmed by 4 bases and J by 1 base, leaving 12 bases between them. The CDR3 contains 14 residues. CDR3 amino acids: CASSARRRSYEQYF. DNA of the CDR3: TGTGCCAGCAGCGCCCGGAGGAGATCCTACGAGCAGTACTTC.

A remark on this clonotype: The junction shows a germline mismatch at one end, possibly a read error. The CDR3, as DNA: TGTGCCAGCAGCTCTGAAAACACCATATATTTT. This translates into CASSSENTIYF. The rearrangement uses TRBV7-9 and TRBJ1-3; no clear D. The germline V gene has CDR1 SEHNR and CDR2 FQNEAQ (reference sequence). This CDR3 region has 11 residues.

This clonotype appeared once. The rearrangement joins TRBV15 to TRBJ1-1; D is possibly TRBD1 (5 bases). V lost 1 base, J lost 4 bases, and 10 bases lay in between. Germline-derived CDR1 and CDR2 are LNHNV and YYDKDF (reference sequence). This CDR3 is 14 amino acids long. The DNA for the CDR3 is TGTGCCACCAGCAGAGTAGGGACTGGCACTGAAGCTTTCTTT. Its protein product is CATSRVGTGTEAFF.

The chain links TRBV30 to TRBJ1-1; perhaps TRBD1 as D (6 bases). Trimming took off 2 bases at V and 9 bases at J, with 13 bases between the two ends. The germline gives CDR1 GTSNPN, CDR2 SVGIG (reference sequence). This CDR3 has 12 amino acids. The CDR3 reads CAWSPGDKQAFF. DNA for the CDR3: TGTGCCTGGAGTCCAGGGGACAAGCAAGCTTTCTTT.

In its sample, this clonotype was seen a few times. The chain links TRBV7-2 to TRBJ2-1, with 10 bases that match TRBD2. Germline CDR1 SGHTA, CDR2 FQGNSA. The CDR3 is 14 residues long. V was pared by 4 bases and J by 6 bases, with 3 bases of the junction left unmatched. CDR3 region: CASSSGLASNEQFF. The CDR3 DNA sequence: TGTGCCAGCAGCTCGGGACTAGCGAGCAATGAGCAGTTCTTC.

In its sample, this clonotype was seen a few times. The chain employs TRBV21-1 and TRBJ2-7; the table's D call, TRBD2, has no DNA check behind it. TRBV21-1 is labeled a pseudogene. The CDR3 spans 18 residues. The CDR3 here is CASSKASGLAGYDYEQYF. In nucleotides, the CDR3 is TGTGCCAGCAGCAAAGCATCAGGACTAGCGGGATATGACTACGAGCAGTACTTC.

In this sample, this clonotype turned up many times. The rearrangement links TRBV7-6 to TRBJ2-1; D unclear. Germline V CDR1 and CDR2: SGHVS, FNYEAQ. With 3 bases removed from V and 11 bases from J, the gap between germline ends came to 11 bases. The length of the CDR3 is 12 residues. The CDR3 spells CASSLDRSKQFF. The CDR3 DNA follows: TGTGCCAGCAGCTTGGATAGGAGTAAGCAGTTCTTC.

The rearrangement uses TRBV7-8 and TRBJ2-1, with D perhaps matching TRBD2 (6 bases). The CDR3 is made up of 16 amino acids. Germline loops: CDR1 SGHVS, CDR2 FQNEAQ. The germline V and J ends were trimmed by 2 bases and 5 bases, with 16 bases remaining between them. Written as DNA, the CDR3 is TGTGCCAGCAGCTTAAGAAGGGGAGGCCGCCACAATGAGCAGTTCTTC. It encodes CASSLRRGGRHNEQFF.

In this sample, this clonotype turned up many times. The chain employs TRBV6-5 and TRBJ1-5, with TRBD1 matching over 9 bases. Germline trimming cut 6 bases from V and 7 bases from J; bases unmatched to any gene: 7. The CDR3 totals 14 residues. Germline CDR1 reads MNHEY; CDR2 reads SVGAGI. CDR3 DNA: TGTGCCAGCAGACCGGGACAGGGTGGACAGCCCCAGCATTTT. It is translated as CASRPGQGGQPQHF.

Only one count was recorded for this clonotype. The chain's CDR3 is CASGVQVYEQYF. For the CDR3, the DNA is TGTGCTAGTGGCGTCCAAGTCTACGAGCAGTACTTC. J is TRBJ2-7 and V is TRBV12-5, with unresolved D. CDR3 length: 12 residues. Between the trimmed V and J ends, which lost 6 bases and 3 bases, there was a span of 9 bases. Germline V gene sequence: CDR1 LGHNT, CDR2 FRNRAP.

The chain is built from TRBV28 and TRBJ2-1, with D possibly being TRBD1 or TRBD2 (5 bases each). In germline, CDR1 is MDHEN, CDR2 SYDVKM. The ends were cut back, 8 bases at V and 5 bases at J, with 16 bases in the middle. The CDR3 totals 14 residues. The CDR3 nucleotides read TGTGCCAGCCTTGGGGGAACCCTCAACAATGAGCAGTTCTTC. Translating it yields CASLGGTLNNEQFF. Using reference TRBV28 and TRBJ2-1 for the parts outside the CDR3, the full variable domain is DVKVTQSSRYLVKRTGEKVFLECVQDMDHENMFWYRQDPGLGLRLIYFSYDVKMKEKGDIPEGYSVSREKKERFSLILESASTNQTSMYLCASLGGTLNNEQFFGPGTRLTVL.

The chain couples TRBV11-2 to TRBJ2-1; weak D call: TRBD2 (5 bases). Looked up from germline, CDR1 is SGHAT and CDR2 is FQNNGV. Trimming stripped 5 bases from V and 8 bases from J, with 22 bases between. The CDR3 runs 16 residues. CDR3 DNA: TGTGCCAGCAGCCGTACCGCGGACTTCCGGATACATGAGCAGTTCTTC. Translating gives CASSRTADFRIHEQFF. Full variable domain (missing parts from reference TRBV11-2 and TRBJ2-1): EAGVAQSPRYKIIEKRQSVAFWCNPISGHATLYWYQQILGQGPKLLIQFQNNGVVDDSQLPKDRFSAERLKGVDSTLKIQPAKLEDSAVYLCASSRTADFRIHEQFFGPGTRLTVL.

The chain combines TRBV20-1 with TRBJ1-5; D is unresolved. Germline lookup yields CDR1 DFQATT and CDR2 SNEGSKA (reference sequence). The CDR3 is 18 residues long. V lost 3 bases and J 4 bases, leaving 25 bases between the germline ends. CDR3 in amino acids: CSARVGGFRIGQNQPQHF. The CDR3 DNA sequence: TGCAGTGCTAGGGTAGGAGGCTTCAGGATCGGGCAGAATCAGCCCCAGCATTTT.

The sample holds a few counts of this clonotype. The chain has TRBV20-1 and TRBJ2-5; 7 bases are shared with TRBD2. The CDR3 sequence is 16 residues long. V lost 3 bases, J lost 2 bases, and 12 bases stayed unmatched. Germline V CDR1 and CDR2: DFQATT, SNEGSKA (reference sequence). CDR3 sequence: CSASLAELKLQETQYF. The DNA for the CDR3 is TGCAGTGCTAGTCTAGCGGAGCTAAAGCTTCAAGAGACCCAGTACTTC.

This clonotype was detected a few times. The CDR3 DNA reads as TGTGCCAGCAGCTTGGTGTCAGGGGATCAGCCCCAGCATTTT. Amino acids: CASSLVSGDQPQHF. The chain uses TRBV5-5 and TRBJ1-5; tentatively, D is TRBD1 (6 bases). In germline, CDR1 is SGHKS, CDR2 YYEKEE (reference sequence). The CDR3 has 14 residues. The germline V and J ends were trimmed by 0 bases and 5 bases, with 9 bases remaining between them.

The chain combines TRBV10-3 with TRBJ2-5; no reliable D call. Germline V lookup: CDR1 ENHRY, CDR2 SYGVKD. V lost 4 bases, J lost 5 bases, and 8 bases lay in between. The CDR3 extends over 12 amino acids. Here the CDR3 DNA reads TGTGCCATCAGTGTTAAAGGGGAGACCCAGTACTTC. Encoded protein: CAISVKGETQYF.

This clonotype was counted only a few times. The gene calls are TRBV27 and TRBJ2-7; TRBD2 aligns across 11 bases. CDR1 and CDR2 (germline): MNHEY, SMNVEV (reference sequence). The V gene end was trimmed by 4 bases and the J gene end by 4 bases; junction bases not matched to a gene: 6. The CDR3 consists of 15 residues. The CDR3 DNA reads TGTGCCAGCAGTTCACTAGCGGGAGTTAAGTACGAGCAGTACTTC. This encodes CASSSLAGVKYEQYF.

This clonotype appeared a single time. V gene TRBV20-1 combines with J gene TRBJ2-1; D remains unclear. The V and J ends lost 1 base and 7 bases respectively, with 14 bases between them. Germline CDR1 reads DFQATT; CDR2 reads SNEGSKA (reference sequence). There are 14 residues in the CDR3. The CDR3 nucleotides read TGCAGTGCTAGAGTTTGGTCTAGGTCGAATGAGCAGTTCTTC. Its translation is CSARVWSRSNEQFF.

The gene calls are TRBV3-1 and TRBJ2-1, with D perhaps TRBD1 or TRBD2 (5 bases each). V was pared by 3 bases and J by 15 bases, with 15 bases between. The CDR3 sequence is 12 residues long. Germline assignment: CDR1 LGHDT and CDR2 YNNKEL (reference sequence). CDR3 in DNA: TGTGCCAGCAGCCAGATCGGGGCGAGGACGTTCTTC. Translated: CASSQIGARTFF.

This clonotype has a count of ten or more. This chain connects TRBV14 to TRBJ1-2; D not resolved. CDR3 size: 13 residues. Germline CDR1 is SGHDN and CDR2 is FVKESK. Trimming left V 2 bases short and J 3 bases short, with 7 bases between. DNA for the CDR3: TGTGCCAGCAGCCAAAATAGGTACTATGGCTACACCTTC. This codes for CASSQNRYYGYTF.

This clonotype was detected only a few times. In DNA form, the CDR3 reads TGCAGCGTCCCGGGACCTCGGGCGATGAACACTGAAGCTTTCTTT. Protein product: CSVPGPRAMNTEAFF. This chain connects TRBV29-1 to TRBJ1-1; a possible D gene is TRBD1 (5 bases). Germline V gene lookup returns CDR1 SQVTM and CDR2 ANQGSEA. The CDR3 is made up of 15 amino acids. V was cut by 6 bases and J by 0 bases, with 17 bases left in between.

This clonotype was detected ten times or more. In nucleotides, the CDR3 is TGCGCCAGCAGCCACCCGGGACAGGGGACTGAAGCTTTCTTT. It yields the protein CASSHPGQGTEAFF. The J gene is TRBJ1-1, the V gene TRBV5-1; TRBD1 matches at 10 bases. CDR1 is SGHRS, CDR2 YFSETQ, per germline. Trimming at V came to 4 bases and at J to 5 bases, leaving 5 bases not matched to a gene. This CDR3 region has 14 residues.

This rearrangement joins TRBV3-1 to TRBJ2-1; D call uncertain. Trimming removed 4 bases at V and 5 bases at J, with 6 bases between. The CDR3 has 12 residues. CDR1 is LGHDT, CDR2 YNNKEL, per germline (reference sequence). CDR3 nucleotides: TGTGCCAGCAGCCGCGTTGACAATGAGCAGTTCTTC. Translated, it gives CASSRVDNEQFF.

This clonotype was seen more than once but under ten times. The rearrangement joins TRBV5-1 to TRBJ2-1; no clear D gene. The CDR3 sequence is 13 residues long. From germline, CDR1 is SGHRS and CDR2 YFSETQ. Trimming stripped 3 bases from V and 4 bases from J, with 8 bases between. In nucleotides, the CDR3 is TGCGCCAGCAGCTCGACCGGGTACAATGAGCAGTTCTTC. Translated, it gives CASSSTGYNEQFF.

The CDR3 region is CASSLGTGRETQYF. The CDR3 coding sequence is TGTGCCAGCAGTTTAGGAACAGGGCGAGAGACCCAGTACTTC. The chain joins TRBV27 to TRBJ2-5; weak D call: TRBD1 (6 bases). Trimming pared 2 bases from V and 4 bases from J, leaving 11 bases between. Germline CDR1 MNHEY, CDR2 SMNVEV (reference sequence). The CDR3 has 14 residues.

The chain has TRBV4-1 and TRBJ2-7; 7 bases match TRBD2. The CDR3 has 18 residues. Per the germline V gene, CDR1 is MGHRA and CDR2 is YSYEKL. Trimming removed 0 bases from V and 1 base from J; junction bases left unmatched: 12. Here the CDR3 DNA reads TGCGCCAGCAGCCAAGATCGCGTCCTAGCGGACGGGTCCTACGAGCAGTACTTC. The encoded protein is CASSQDRVLADGSYEQYF.

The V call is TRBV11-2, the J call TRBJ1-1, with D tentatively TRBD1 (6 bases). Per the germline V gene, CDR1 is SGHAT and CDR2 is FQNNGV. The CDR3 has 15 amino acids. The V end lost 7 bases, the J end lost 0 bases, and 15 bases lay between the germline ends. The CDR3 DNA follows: TGTGCCAGCACCCGTGGGGGGCGGGTGAACACTGAAGCTTTCTTT. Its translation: CASTRGGRVNTEAFF.